This T cell receptor (beta chain) derives from a study of neurological immune-mediated disorders. Study-wide points: The greatest TCR clonal expansion appeared in HTLV-1-associated myelopathy and the smallest, falling below healthy controls, in multiple sclerosis.

Time point specified: longitudinal time-point 1 (baseline). Maryland, USA blood bank volunteers served as healthy controls. Trimming took 1 base from V and 4 from J, leaving 8 bases between them. The CDR3 has 14 residues. This clonotype rates as medium-sized (0.01 to 0.1%). The antigen is undetermined. The cDNA came from 5'RACE with 10-nucleotide random UMIs. TCRdb re-called the 5' RACE reads through MiXCR, storing one row per CDR3 protein. The table has approximately 46,000 distinct CDR3 sequences, about 9.1% seen once. The chain employs TRBV12-3 or TRBV12-4 and TRBJ2-1, with D possibly being TRBD1 (6 bases). Sequencing input: PBMCs. This TCR was sampled from a woman in her thirties or forties in good health. CDR3 in DNA: TGTGCCAGCAGTTTAGGTCAGGGGTACAATGAGCAGTTCTTC. It encodes CASSLGQGYNEQFF.